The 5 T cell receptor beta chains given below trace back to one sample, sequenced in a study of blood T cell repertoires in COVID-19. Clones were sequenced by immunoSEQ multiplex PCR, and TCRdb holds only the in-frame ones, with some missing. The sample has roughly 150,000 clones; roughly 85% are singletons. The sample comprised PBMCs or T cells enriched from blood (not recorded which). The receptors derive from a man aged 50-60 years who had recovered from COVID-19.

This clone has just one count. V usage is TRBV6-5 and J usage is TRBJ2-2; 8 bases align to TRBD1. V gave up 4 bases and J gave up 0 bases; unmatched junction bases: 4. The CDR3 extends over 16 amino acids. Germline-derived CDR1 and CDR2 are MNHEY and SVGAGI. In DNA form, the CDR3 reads TGTGCCAGCAGTTCGGACAGGGAGGCGAACACCGGGGAGCTGTTTTTT. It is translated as CASSSDREANTGELFF.

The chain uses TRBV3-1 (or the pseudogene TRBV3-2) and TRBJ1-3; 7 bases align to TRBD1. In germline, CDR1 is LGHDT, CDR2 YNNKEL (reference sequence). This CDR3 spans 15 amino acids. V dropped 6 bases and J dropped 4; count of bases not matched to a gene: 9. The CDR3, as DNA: TGTGCCAGCAGTCGTCCCGGACAGGTCGGAAACACCATATATTTT. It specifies CASSRPGQVGNTIYF.

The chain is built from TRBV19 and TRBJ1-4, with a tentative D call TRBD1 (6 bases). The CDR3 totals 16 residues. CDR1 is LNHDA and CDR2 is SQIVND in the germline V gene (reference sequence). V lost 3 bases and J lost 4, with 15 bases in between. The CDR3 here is CASSMRRTALNEKLFF. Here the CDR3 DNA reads TGTGCCAGTAGTATGAGAAGGACAGCCCTTAATGAAAAACTGTTTTTT.

CDR3 sequence reads: CASRRRQAQETQYF. CDR3 nucleotides: TGCGCCAGCAGACGCCGACAGGCCCAAGAGACCCAGTACTTC. This rearrangement joins TRBV5-1 to TRBJ2-5; a possible D gene is TRBD1 (6 bases). The CDR3 runs to 14 residues. Germline CDR1 is SGHRS and CDR2 is YFSETQ. The germline V and J ends were trimmed by 5 bases and 1 base, with 12 bases remaining between them. Drawing the rest from reference TRBV5-1 and TRBJ2-5, the complete variable domain is KAGVTQTPRYLIKTRGQQVTLSCSPISGHRSVSWYQQTPGQGLQFLFEYFSETQRNKGNFPGRFSGRQFSNSRSEMNVSTLELGDSALYLCASRRRQAQETQYFGPGTRLLVL.

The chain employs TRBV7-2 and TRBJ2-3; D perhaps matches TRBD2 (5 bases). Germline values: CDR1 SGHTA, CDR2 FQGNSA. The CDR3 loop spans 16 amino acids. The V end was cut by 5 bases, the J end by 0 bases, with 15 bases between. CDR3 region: CASSPWTGMSTDTQYF. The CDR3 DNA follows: TGTGCCAGCAGCCCCTGGACGGGGATGAGCACAGATACGCAGTATTTT. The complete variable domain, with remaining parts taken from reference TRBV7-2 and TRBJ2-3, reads GAGVSQSPSNKVTEKGKDVELRCDPISGHTALYWYRQSLGQGLEFLIYFQGNSAPDKSGLPSDRFSAERTGGSVSTLTIQRTQQEDSAVYLCASSPWTGMSTDTQYFGPGTRLTVL.